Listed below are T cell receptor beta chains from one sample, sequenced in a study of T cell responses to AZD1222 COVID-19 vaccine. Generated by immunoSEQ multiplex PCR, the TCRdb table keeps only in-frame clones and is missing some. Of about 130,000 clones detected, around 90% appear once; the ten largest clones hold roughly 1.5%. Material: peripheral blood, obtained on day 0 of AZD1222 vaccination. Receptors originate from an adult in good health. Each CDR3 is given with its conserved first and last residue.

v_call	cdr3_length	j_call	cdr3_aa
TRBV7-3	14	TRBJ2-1	CASSLPGNYNEQFF
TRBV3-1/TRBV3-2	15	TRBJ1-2	CASSQVRTGANGYTF
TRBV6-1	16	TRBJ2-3	CASSEEMGGPADTQYF
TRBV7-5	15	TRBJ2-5	CVRSFHRRLRETQYF
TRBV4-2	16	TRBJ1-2	CASSPHYTGTNYGYTF
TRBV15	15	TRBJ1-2	CATSRDRDTSSGYTF
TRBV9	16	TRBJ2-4	CASSPNNLGAKNIQYF
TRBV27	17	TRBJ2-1	CASSLSRYGTAPGEQFF
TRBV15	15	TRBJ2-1	CATSRVGDSYNEQFF
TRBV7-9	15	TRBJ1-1	CASSLDTRFDTEAFF
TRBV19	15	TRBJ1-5	CASTFRDTSNQPQHF
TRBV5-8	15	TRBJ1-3	CASSLVGDSGNTIYF
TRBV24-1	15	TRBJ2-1	CATSDRRQGIGEQFF
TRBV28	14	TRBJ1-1	CASSTFPTGAEAFF
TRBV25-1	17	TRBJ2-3	CASSEEIGTSVTDTQYF
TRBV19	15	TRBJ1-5	CASSISGHLNQPQHF
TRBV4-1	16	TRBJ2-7	CASSQDGTEDYYEQYF
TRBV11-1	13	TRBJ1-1	CASSPRGYTEAFF
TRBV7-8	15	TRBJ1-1	CASSSRGQGNTEAFF
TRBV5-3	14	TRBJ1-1	CARSLLRTYTEAFF
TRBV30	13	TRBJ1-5	CAWSGTEHEPQHF
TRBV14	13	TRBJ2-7	CASSPGHPGEQYF
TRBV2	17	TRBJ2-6	CASMPGQGASGANVLTF
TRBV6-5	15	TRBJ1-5	CASSKEGQGGQPQHF
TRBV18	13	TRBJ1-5	CASSPGGKQPQHF
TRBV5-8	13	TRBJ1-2	CASSDHRQGGYTF
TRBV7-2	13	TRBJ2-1	CASSSTAYNEQFF
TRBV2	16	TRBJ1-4	CASSRGLSTTNEKLFF
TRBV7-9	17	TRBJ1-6	CASSPGRDSLPSFTLHF
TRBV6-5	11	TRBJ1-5	CASGGFQPQHF
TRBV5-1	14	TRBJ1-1	CASSLDRGRTEAFF